This T cell receptor (beta chain) is from a study of PD-1 blockade in classical Hodgkin lymphoma. Study-wide points: Relapsed/refractory patients reportedly had lower baseline diversity than newly diagnosed patients.

Comments on this clone: Its target is not known.

CDR1 SGHRS and CDR2 YFSETQ come from the germline V gene. V lost 0 bases, J lost 3 bases, and 7 bases stayed unmatched. CDR3 size: 16 residues. Time point specified: cycle 4 day 1 (C4D1), after five to seven weeks of nivolumab. Every patient had relapsed following autologous stem cell transplantation, and cohorts differed in brentuximab vedotin exposure. Assay: immunoSEQ multiplex PCR; the TCRdb copy retains only in-frame clones and omits some. The sample lists tens of thousands of clones, approximately 80% occurring once. This specimen consisted of peripheral blood mononuclear cells (PBMCs), obtained before the fourth cycle of nivolumab. The clonotype comes from a human donor with classical Hodgkin lymphoma. J is TRBJ1-2 and V is TRBV5-1; 8 bases align to TRBD1. The CDR3 nucleotides read TGCGCCAGCAGCTTGGAGTTAGCAGGGGGCTACTATGGCTACACCTTC. This gives the protein CASSLELAGGYYGYTF.